These 24 T cell receptor beta chains share one sample of origin, sequenced in a study of metastatic and nonmetastatic thyroid tumors. Nobody among the patients had been given any treatment before thyroid surgery. TCRdb re-clonotyped the PCR reads via MiXCR. The table lists approximately 32,000 clones, about 15% of them singletons. Sequences were obtained from blood. These receptors were collected from a male donor with papillary thyroid cancer or a benign thyroid nodule (not recorded which). Some clones in this sample may be carry-over from other donors' samples.

Only a few counts were recorded for this clone. The chain couples TRBV28 to TRBJ2-3; the match to TRBD1 covers 7 bases. Germline CDR1 is MDHEN and CDR2 is SYDVKM. Unmatched junction bases numbered 7, after V lost 8 bases and J lost 2 bases. The CDR3 is made up of 14 amino acids. The chain's CDR3 is CASSGQCTTDTQYF. DNA for the CDR3: TGTGCCAGCTCGGGACAGTGTACCACAGATACGCAGTATTTT.

Ten or more counts support this clone. This sequence joins TRBV6-1 and TRBJ1-4; tentatively, D is TRBD1 (5 bases). This CDR3 comprises 15 residues. V lost 2 bases, J lost 8 bases, and 15 bases lay in between. CDR1 and CDR2 from the germline V gene are MNHNS and SASEGT. This CDR3 is CASSELTDPLEKLFF. The DNA of the CDR3 is TGTGCCAGCAGTGAACTGACAGATCCCTTGGAAAAACTGTTTTTT.

This clone was counted many times. This chain uses TRBV11-2 with TRBJ2-3; 8 positions match TRBD1. Germline lookup yields CDR1 SGHAT and CDR2 FQNNGV. CDR3 length equals 16 residues. Losses at the gene ends were 2 bases for V and 8 bases for J; bases not matched to a gene: 12. CDR3 region: CASSLYWTGHEITQYF. CDR3 nucleotides: TGTGCCAGCAGCTTATACTGGACAGGGCATGAGATTACGCAGTATTTT.

Many counts were recorded for this clone. The chain has TRBV10-3 and TRBJ2-1, with a possible D match to TRBD1 (5 bases). The germline V and J ends were trimmed by 8 bases and 7 bases, with 12 bases remaining between them. CDR3 size: 12 residues. Per the germline V gene, CDR1 is ENHRY and CDR2 is SYGVKD. CDR3 region: CAIGRVGNEQFF. The CDR3 coding sequence is TGTGCCATCGGCAGGGTAGGGAATGAGCAGTTCTTC.

The J gene is TRBJ2-4, the V gene TRBV5-1; 9 bases align to TRBD1. CDR1 is SGHRS, CDR2 YFSETQ, per germline. Trimming took 4 bases from V and 3 from J; bases not matched to a gene: 11. The CDR3 sequence is 17 residues long. The CDR3 DNA follows: TGCGCCAGCAGCCCGAGACAGGGGGTGCTAGACAAAAACATTCAGTACTTC. The encoded protein is CASSPRQGVLDKNIQYF.

Of note for this clone: A junction boundary mismatches the germline segment, possibly from a read error. The chain uses TRBV5-5 and TRBJ2-2, with unresolved D. Germline V gives CDR1 SGHKS, CDR2 YYEKEE (reference sequence). CDR3 length: 14 residues. CDR3 region: CVSSPLSYTGELFF. CDR3 nucleotides: TGTGTCAGCAGCCCCCTAAGTTACACCGGGGAGCTGTTTTTT.

The rearrangement links TRBV3-1 to TRBJ2-3; D remains ambiguous. This CDR3 has 13 amino acids. Germline values: CDR1 LGHDT, CDR2 YNNKEL (reference sequence). Trimming pared 2 bases from V and 5 bases from J, leaving 8 bases between. DNA for the CDR3: TGTGCCAGCAGCCAACTCCCCCAAGATACGCAGTATTTT. As protein: CASSQLPQDTQYF.

This clone was picked up many times. This chain joins TRBV5-1 and TRBJ1-5; weak D call: TRBD1 (5 bases). Trimming took 4 bases from V and 5 from J, leaving 10 bases between them. Germline V gene lookup returns CDR1 SGHRS and CDR2 YFSETQ. The CDR3 is made up of 13 amino acids. CDR3 sequence: CASSRTGDQPQHF. In DNA, the CDR3 is TGCGCCAGCAGCCGTACAGGAGATCAGCCCCAGCATTTT.

This clone was recorded at least ten times. V is TRBV13 and J is TRBJ2-1, with TRBD2 as a possible D gene (6 bases). V was shortened by 1 base and J by 6 bases, with 10 bases between the two germline ends. The CDR3 totals 14 residues. Germline CDR1 PRHDT, CDR2 FYEKMQ (reference sequence). The CDR3 DNA reads as TGTGCCAGCAGCTTAGCGGGAGTTTCCAATGAGCAGTTCTTC. This translates into CASSLAGVSNEQFF. Full variable domain (remainder filled in from reference TRBV13 and TRBJ2-1): AAGVIQSPRHLIKEKRETATLKCYPIPRHDTVYWYQQGPGQDPQFLISFYEKMQSDKGSIPDRFSAQQFSDYHSELNMSSLELGDSALYFCASSLAGVSNEQFFGPGTRLTVL.

This clone was recorded at least ten times. The chain is built from TRBV7-2 and TRBJ1-5; the D is unclear. CDR1 and CDR2 from the germline V gene are SGHTA and FQGNSA. The V gene lost 4 bases and the J gene lost 3 bases, with 7 bases spanning the gap. The CDR3 consists of 13 residues. CDR3 sequence (DNA): TGTGCCAGCAGCTCCGGTCCCAATCAGCCCCAGCATTTT. Translation: CASSSGPNQPQHF.

In this sample, this clone turned up many times. The chain carries TRBV5-1 and TRBJ2-1; 12 bases fit TRBD2. Looked up from germline, CDR1 is SGHRS and CDR2 is YFSETQ. This CDR3 has 16 residues. The V gene end was trimmed by 0 bases and the J gene end by 7 bases; junction bases not matched to a gene: 5. The CDR3 nucleotides read TGCGCCAGCAGCTTGGGGTCTAGCGGGAGGGGAAATGAGCAGTTCTTC. It yields the protein CASSLGSSGRGNEQFF.

Turning to this clone: A much more abundant neighbour one base away suggests this may be a read error. The same CDR3 is also encoded by other DNA sequences in this sample. The chain recombines TRBV29-1 with TRBJ2-3; 8 nucleotides match TRBD2. The CDR3 spans 14 residues. Per germline, CDR1 SQVTM and CDR2 ANQGSEA. This chain's CDR3 is CSVEEAGETDTQYF. The CDR3 DNA reads TGCAGTGTTGAAGAAGCGGGAGAAACAGATACGCAGTATTTT.

This chain joins TRBV5-1 and TRBJ2-7; D is ambiguous. Trimming pared 0 bases from V and 6 bases from J, leaving 7 bases between. Per the germline V gene, CDR1 is SGHRS and CDR2 is YFSETQ. This CDR3 region has 12 residues. CDR3: CASSLVGGEQYF. CDR3 DNA: TGCGCCAGCAGCTTGGTAGGTGGCGAGCAGTACTTC.

This clone turned up a few times. The rearrangement uses TRBV6-2 or TRBV6-3 and TRBJ2-1; D ambiguous. Germline lookup yields CDR1 MNHEY and CDR2 SVGEGT. V was pared by 2 bases and J by 8 bases, with 7 bases between. The CDR3 is made up of 12 amino acids. The CDR3 bases are TGTGCCAGCAGTTACGTAGTGGATGAGCAGTTCTTC. Translating it yields CASSYVVDEQFF.

This clone was detected only a few times. The chain combines TRBV6-1 with TRBJ1-2; tentatively, D is TRBD1 (5 bases). CDR3 length: 15 residues. V was pared by 2 bases and J by 5 bases, with 15 bases between. Germline-derived CDR1 and CDR2 are MNHNS and SASEGT. CDR3 residues: CASSEPEGRAYGYTF. The CDR3, as DNA: TGTGCCAGCAGTGAACCTGAGGGCAGGGCTTATGGCTACACCTTC.

Ten or more counts support this clone. This chain joins TRBV19 and TRBJ2-1; D unresolved. There are 15 residues in the CDR3. Trimming cost V 0 bases and J 6 bases, with 12 bases left between them. Germline CDR1 and CDR2: LNHDA and SQIVND (reference sequence). DNA of the CDR3: TGTGCCAGTAGTATAGAAGACATGCCCCCCAATGAGCAGTTCTTC. It is translated as CASSIEDMPPNEQFF.

This clone was detected ten times or more. This chain connects TRBV18 to TRBJ1-6, with 8 nucleotides matching TRBD1. J was trimmed by 10 bases and V by 3 bases; bases with no gene match: 5. The CDR3 is 14 residues long. Germline-derived CDR1 and CDR2 are KGHSH and LQKENI. This CDR3 reads CASSPDRGRSPLHF. The CDR3, as DNA: TGTGCCAGCTCACCCGACAGGGGACGCTCACCCCTCCACTTT.

Ten or more counts support this clone. This chain connects TRBV24-1 to TRBJ2-2; possibly TRBD2 for D (6 bases). V dropped 8 bases and J dropped 4 bases, with 16 bases sitting between them. This CDR3 has 15 amino acids. Germline CDR1 reads KGHDR; CDR2 reads SFDVKD. The CDR3 region is CATTKGGEGTGELFF. CDR3 DNA sequence: TGTGCCACCACCAAAGGCGGGGAAGGCACCGGGGAGCTGTTTTTT.

This clone was counted a few times. A much larger clone differs from this one at a single base, so this may be a read error. The DNA for the CDR3 is TGCAGCTCCCGACAGGGAGTAGCCGGGGAGCTGTTTTTT. Amino acid sequence: CSSRQGVAGELFF. The chain joins TRBV29-1 to TRBJ2-2, with 7 bases aligning to TRBD1. V shed 8 bases and J 6 bases; nucleotides not matched to a gene: 9. CDR1 is SQVTM and CDR2 is ANQGSEA in the germline V gene. CDR3 length: 13 amino acids.

This clone came up a few times. The chain has TRBV6-1 and TRBJ2-7; tentative D call: TRBD1 (7 bases). Trimming shortened V by 4 bases and J by 4 bases, and 17 bases separated the two germline ends. The CDR3 contains 15 residues. Germline V gene sequence: CDR1 MNHNS, CDR2 SASEGT. The DNA for the CDR3 is TGTGCCAGCAGTGCCCGGCGGGGACAGAAATACGAGCAGTACTTC. This encodes CASSARRGQKYEQYF.

The chain carries TRBV20-1 and TRBJ2-7, with TRBD1 as a possible D gene (5 bases). Germline assignment: CDR1 DFQATT and CDR2 SNEGSKA (reference sequence). This CDR3 contains 13 residues. Trimming removed 1 base at V and 3 bases at J, with 10 bases between. The CDR3 nucleotides are TGCAGTGCTAGAGGACAGCACTACTACGAGCAGTACTTC. Translation: CSARGQHYYEQYF.

This clone showed up just a few times. The chain has TRBV12-3 or TRBV12-4 and TRBJ2-5; D could derive from TRBD1 or TRBD2 (5 bases each). This CDR3 region has 15 residues. V shed 5 bases and J shed 7 bases, with 20 bases lying between them. The CDR3 reads CASSPLGANQGTQYF. Written as DNA, the CDR3 is TGTGCCAGCAGTCCCCTCGGGGCGAATCAGGGGACCCAGTACTTC.

This clone was seen repeatedly, ten times or more. The gene calls are TRBV4-1 and TRBJ1-2; D not resolved. This CDR3 is built from 13 residues. Trimming cost V 5 bases and J 3 bases, with 10 bases left between them. Germline CDR1 and CDR2: MGHRA and YSYEKL. The CDR3 protein is CASSEGLDYGYTF. CDR3 bases: TGCGCCAGCAGCGAGGGATTGGACTATGGCTACACCTTC.

The sample holds many counts of this clone. One end of the junction is discordant with germline, which a read error may explain. V usage is TRBV4-3 and J usage is TRBJ1-4, with D tentatively TRBD1 (6 bases). The CDR3 has 16 amino acids. The germline V gene encodes CDR1 LGHNA and CDR2 YSLEER. The CDR3 bases are TGCGCCAGCAGTCAAGGGGCCTGGGGGCCGGATGAAAAACTGTTTTTT. Amino acids: CASSQGAWGPDEKLFF.